This TCR beta chain was identified in a study of graft-versus-host responses after intestinal transplantation. Across the whole study: Induction using anti-thymocyte globulin, followed by tacrolimus and steroids for 2 to 4 years, was given to all recipients.

Note on this clone: Antigen specificity is unknown.

V trimming: 2 bases; J trimming: 6 bases; junction bases outside the gene matches: 7. The CDR3 is made up of 15 amino acids. CDR1 and CDR2 from the germline V gene are SGHVS and FQNEAQ. Measured with immunoSEQ multiplex PCR; TCRdb has only the in-frame clones, and not every one. The sample includes about 70,000 clones, nearly 90% of them seen just once. The sequence was obtained from a human donor who was the organ donor for an intestinal transplant. The material sequenced was unstimulated CD8+ T cells sorted from spleen or lymph node cells, taken before transplant. The rearrangement uses TRBV7-8 and TRBJ1-1; TRBD1 matches 9 bases. The CDR3, as DNA: TGTGCCAGCAGCTTATTTACAGGGGGCGGTCCTGAAGCTTTCTTT. Encoded protein: CASSLFTGGGPEAFF.